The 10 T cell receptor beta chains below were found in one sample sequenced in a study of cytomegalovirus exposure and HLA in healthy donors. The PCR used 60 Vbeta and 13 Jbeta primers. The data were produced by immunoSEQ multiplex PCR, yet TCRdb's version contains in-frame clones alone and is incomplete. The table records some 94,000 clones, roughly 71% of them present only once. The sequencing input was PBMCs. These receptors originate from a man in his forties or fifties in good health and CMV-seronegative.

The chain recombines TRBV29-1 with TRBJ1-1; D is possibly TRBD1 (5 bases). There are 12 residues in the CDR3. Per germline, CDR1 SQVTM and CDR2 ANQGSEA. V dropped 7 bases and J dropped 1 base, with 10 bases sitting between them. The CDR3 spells CSAGAGNTEAFF. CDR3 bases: TGCAGCGCTGGGGCTGGGAACACTGAAGCTTTCTTT.

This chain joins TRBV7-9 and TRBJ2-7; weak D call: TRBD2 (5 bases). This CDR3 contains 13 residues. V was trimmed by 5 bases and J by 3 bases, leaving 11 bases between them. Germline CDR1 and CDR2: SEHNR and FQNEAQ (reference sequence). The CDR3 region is CASSEGHDYEQYV. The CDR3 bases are TGTGCCAGCAGCGAGGGCCACGACTACGAGCAGTACGTC.

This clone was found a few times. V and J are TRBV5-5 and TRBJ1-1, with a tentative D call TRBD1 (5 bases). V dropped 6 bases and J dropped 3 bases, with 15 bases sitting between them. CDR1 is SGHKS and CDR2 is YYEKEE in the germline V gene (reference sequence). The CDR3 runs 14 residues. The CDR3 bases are TGTGCCAGCACCTGGACGGGAGGGGACACTGAAGCTTTCTTT. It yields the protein CASTWTGGDTEAFF.

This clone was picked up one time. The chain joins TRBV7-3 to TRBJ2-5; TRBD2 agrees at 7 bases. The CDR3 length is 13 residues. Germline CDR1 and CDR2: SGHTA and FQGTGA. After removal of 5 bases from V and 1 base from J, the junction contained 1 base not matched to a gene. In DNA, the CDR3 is TGTGCCAGCAGCGCGGGGGTCCAAGAGACCCAGTACTTC. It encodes CASSAGVQETQYF.

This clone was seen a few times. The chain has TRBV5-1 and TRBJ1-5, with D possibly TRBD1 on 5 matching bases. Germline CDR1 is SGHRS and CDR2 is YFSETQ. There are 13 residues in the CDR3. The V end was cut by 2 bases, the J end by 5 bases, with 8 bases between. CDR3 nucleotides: TGCGCCAGCAGCTTAGGGGTAGATCAGCCCCAGCATTTT. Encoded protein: CASSLGVDQPQHF.

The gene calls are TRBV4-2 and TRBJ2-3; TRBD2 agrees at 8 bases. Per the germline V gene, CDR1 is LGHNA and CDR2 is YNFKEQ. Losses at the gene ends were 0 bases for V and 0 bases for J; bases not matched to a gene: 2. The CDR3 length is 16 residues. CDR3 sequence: CASSQERGGSTDTQYF. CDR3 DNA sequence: TGTGCCAGCAGCCAAGAACGGGGGGGTAGCACAGATACGCAGTATTTT.

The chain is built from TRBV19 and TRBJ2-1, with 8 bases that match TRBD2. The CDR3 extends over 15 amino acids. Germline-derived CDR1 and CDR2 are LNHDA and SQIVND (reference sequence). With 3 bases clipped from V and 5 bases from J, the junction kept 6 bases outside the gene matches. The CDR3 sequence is CASSMELAANNEQFF. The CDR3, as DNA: TGTGCCAGTAGTATGGAACTAGCGGCTAACAATGAGCAGTTCTTC.

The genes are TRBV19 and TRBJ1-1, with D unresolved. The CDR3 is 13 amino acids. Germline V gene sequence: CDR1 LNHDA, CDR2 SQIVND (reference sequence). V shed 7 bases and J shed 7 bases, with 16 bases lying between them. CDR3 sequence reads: CASIGSGWGEAFF. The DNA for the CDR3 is TGTGCCAGTATCGGGTCGGGGTGGGGTGAAGCTTTCTTT.

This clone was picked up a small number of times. The CDR3, as DNA: TGTGCCAGCGAGGGGGTGCAGGGAAGCGAGCAGTACGTC. It specifies CASEGVQGSEQYV. This sequence joins TRBV2 and TRBJ2-7; TRBD1 might be the D (6 bases). Germline V lookup: CDR1 SNHLY, CDR2 FYNNEI. V was pared by 8 bases and J by 6 bases, with 17 bases between. The CDR3 has 13 residues.

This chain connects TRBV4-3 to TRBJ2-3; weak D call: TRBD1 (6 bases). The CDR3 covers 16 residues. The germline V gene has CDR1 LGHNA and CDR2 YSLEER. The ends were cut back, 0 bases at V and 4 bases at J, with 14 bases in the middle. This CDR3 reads CASSQDSSTGSDTQYF. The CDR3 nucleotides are TGCGCCAGCAGCCAAGATAGCAGTACAGGGTCAGATACGCAGTATTTT.